A single sample gave rise to the 20 T cell receptor beta chains below, sequenced in a study of multiple sclerosis patients with progressive multifocal leukoencephalopathy. Time point reported: time of PML onset. Assay used: immunoSEQ multiplex PCR; TCRdb lists only in-frame clones, some missing. Among 30,000 or so clones listed, approximately 85% were seen once. Specimen: PBMCs, collected from a patient treated with natalizumab. Receptor source: a woman aged 30 to 39 with progressive multifocal leukoencephalopathy.

This clone showed up just a few times. The gene calls are TRBV30 and TRBJ2-7; D possibly matches TRBD1 or TRBD2 (5 bases each). CDR1 and CDR2 (germline): GTSNPN, SVGIG (reference sequence). Between the trimmed V and J ends, which lost 8 bases and 2 bases, there was a span of 13 bases. The CDR3 is 12 residues long. CDR3 in DNA: TGTGCCCGCCGGGACGGAACCTACGAGCAGTACTTC. Translated, it gives CARRDGTYEQYF.

The rearrangement links TRBV7-2 to TRBJ2-2, with TRBD1 matching 7 bases. Trimming at V came to 5 bases and at J to 4 bases, leaving 7 bases not matched to a gene. CDR3 size: 15 residues. The V gene's germline CDR1 is SGHTA and CDR2 FQGNSA. The CDR3 loop is CASSVLGGATGELFF. DNA of the CDR3: TGTGCCAGCAGCGTCCTAGGGGGCGCCACCGGGGAGCTGTTTTTT. The full variable domain, in which reference TRBV7-2 and TRBJ2-2 provide the parts outside the CDR3, is GAGVSQSPSNKVTEKGKDVELRCDPISGHTALYWYRQSLGQGLEFLIYFQGNSAPDKSGLPSDRFSAERTGGSVSTLTIQRTQQEDSAVYLCASSVLGGATGELFFGEGSRLTVL.

This clone appeared a few times. J is TRBJ2-1 and V is TRBV9; 12 bases are shared with TRBD2. J gave up 5 bases and V 4 bases, and 7 bases lay outside the gene matches. CDR3 size: 16 residues. Per the germline V gene, CDR1 is SGDLS and CDR2 is YYNGEE. CDR3 sequence: CASSPGLAGNNNEQFF. The CDR3 DNA is TGTGCCAGCAGCCCTGGACTAGCGGGGAACAACAATGAGCAGTTCTTC.

CDR3 loop: CASSLGLGLGTQYF. CDR3 nucleotides: TGTGCCAGCAGCCTCGGACTAGGGCTGGGTACGCAGTATTTT. The chain has TRBV9 and TRBJ2-3; TRBD2 matches at 7 bases. With V trimmed by 4 bases and J by 8 bases, 10 bases remained unmatched. This CDR3 has 14 residues. The germline gives CDR1 SGDLS, CDR2 YYNGEE.

For this clone: The same CDR3 is also encoded by other DNA sequences in this sample. The rearrangement joins TRBV5-4 to TRBJ1-6, with D tentatively TRBD1 (5 bases). Germline V CDR1 and CDR2: SGHNT, YYREEE (reference sequence). This CDR3 is 14 amino acids long. V lost 5 bases, J lost 10 bases, and 16 bases lay in between. The chain's CDR3 is CASSSDSTFSPLHF. CDR3 bases: TGTGCCAGCAGTAGTGACAGCACCTTCTCACCCCTCCACTTT. Full variable domain (missing parts from reference TRBV5-4 and TRBJ1-6): ETGVTQSPTHLIKTRGQQVTLRCSSQSGHNTVSWYQQALGQGPQFIFQYYREEENGRGNFPPRFSGLQFPNYSSELNVNALELDDSALYLCASSSDSTFSPLHFGNGTRLTVT.

This clone was seen only once. This chain uses TRBV27 with TRBJ2-7; 9 bases align to TRBD2. From germline, CDR1 is MNHEY and CDR2 SMNVEV (reference sequence). Unmatched junction bases numbered 5, after V lost 6 bases and J lost 2 bases. The length of the CDR3 is 14 residues. CDR3 sequence (DNA): TGTGCCAGCAGCGTTAGCGGGGGCCCCTACGAGCAGTACTTC. Its translation: CASSVSGGPYEQYF.

The chain has TRBV7-9 and TRBJ2-7; 12 nucleotides agree with TRBD2. Trimming took 2 bases from V and 7 from J; bases not matched to a gene: 9. CDR1 and CDR2 (germline): SEHNR, FQNEAQ (reference sequence). The CDR3 runs to 16 residues. CDR3 region: CASSLHRTSGIQEQYF. The CDR3 region has the DNA TGTGCCAGCAGCTTACACAGGACTAGCGGGATCCAAGAGCAGTACTTC. The variable domain in full, completed from reference TRBV7-9 and TRBJ2-7, reads DTGVSQNPRHKITKRGQNVTFRCDPISEHNRLYWYRQTLGQGPEFLTYFQNEAQLEKSRLLSDRFSAERPKGSFSTLEIQRTEQGDSAMYLCASSLHRTSGIQEQYFGPGTRLTVT.

The chain couples TRBV6-1 to TRBJ2-1, with a tentative D call TRBD1 (6 bases). The germline V and J ends were trimmed by 7 bases and 5 bases, with 12 bases remaining between them. The CDR3 covers 13 residues. Germline CDR1 reads MNHNS; CDR2 reads SASEGT. The CDR3 sequence: CASITQGNNEQFF. The DNA of the CDR3 is TGTGCCAGCATCACACAGGGTAACAATGAGCAGTTCTTC.

This clone was seen once. The CDR3 is CASSYTSTDTQYF. The CDR3, as DNA: TGTGCCAGCAGTTACACTAGCACAGATACGCAGTATTTT. This chain connects TRBV7-3 to TRBJ2-3; no definite D call. Trimming shortened V by 6 bases and J by 0 bases, and 7 bases separated the two germline ends. Germline V gives CDR1 SGHTA, CDR2 FQGTGA. There are 13 residues in the CDR3.

This chain links TRBV28 with TRBJ1-5; D possibly corresponds to TRBD1 (5 bases). This CDR3 has 15 amino acids. V lost 6 bases to trimming and J lost 2 bases, with 14 bases between them. Germline values: CDR1 MDHEN, CDR2 SYDVKM. The CDR3 DNA sequence: TGTGCCAGCAGGGGGACCTTGGCTGGCAATCAGCCCCAGCATTTT. Translation gives CASRGTLAGNQPQHF.

In its sample, this clone was seen once. The chain carries TRBV28 and TRBJ2-4; no reliable D call. The CDR3 contains 13 residues. Germline V lookup: CDR1 MDHEN, CDR2 SYDVKM. Trimming cost V 3 bases and J 7 bases, with 10 bases left between them. The CDR3 reads CASSLAHTNIQYF. CDR3 DNA sequence: TGTGCCAGCAGTTTGGCACATACGAACATTCAGTACTTC.

This chain connects TRBV28 to TRBJ1-1, with D perhaps matching TRBD1 (6 bases). Deletions cut 5 bases from V and 1 base from J, with 14 bases between. This CDR3 spans 15 amino acids. The germline gives CDR1 MDHEN, CDR2 SYDVKM. The CDR3, as DNA: TGTGCCAGCAGTATACCGGGACAACAGAACACTGAAGCTTTCTTT. This gives the protein CASSIPGQQNTEAFF.

The chain links TRBV5-5 to TRBJ2-2, with 7 nucleotides matching TRBD2. The CDR3 spans 14 residues. Germline V gene lookup returns CDR1 SGHKS and CDR2 YYEKEE (reference sequence). The V segment lost 9 bases and the J segment 4 bases; nucleotides outside the gene matches: 9. CDR3 coding DNA: TGTGCCACCCTTATCGGGGGGTCCACCGGGGAGCTGTTTTTT. The encoded protein is CATLIGGSTGELFF.

The rearrangement links TRBV7-9 to TRBJ2-7; maybe TRBD2 (8 bases). The CDR3 extends over 15 amino acids. The ends were cut back, 5 bases at V and 5 bases at J, with 19 bases in the middle. The germline gives CDR1 SEHNR, CDR2 FQNEAQ (reference sequence). This CDR3 is CASSQGGLGSNEQYF. CDR3 coding DNA: TGTGCCAGCAGCCAGGGGGGACTAGGTAGTAACGAGCAGTACTTC.

The V call is TRBV7-8, the J call TRBJ2-1, with 9 bases fitting TRBD1. After removal of 5 bases from V and 12 bases from J, the junction contained 8 bases not matched to a gene. The CDR3 runs 13 residues. Per the germline V gene, CDR1 is SGHVS and CDR2 is FQNEAQ. The DNA of the CDR3 is TGTGCCAGCAGCCGGGACAGGGCTCAGGGGCAGTTCTTC. This sequence encodes CASSRDRAQGQFF.

V and J are TRBV5-4 and TRBJ2-2, with a tentative D call TRBD2 (6 bases). Germline CDR1 SGHNT, CDR2 YYREEE (reference sequence). V dropped 0 bases and J dropped 5 bases, with 11 bases sitting between them. This CDR3 is built from 15 residues. DNA of the CDR3: TGTGCCAGCAGCTTGGCGACTAGTAGGACCGGGGAGCTGTTTTTT. Translating it yields CASSLATSRTGELFF.

The rearrangement uses TRBV5-5 and TRBJ2-5; 14 bases are a match to TRBD2. Trimming at V came to 4 bases and at J to 1 base, leaving 6 bases not matched to a gene. CDR1 and CDR2 from the germline V gene are SGHKS and YYEKEE (reference sequence). The CDR3 is 17 residues long. The CDR3 DNA sequence: TGTGCCAGCAGCCCCGGACTAGCGGGGGGACTCCAAGAGACCCAGTACTTC. It yields the protein CASSPGLAGGLQETQYF.

The V and J genes are TRBV6-1 and TRBJ2-2, with D unresolved. This CDR3 has 15 residues. Germline V gives CDR1 MNHNS, CDR2 SASEGT. V dropped 7 bases and J dropped 0 bases, with 12 bases sitting between them. This CDR3 reads CASTLVNANTGELFF. The CDR3 coding sequence is TGTGCCAGCACGCTGGTCAACGCGAACACCGGGGAGCTGTTTTTT.

The chain employs TRBV2 and TRBJ2-7; no firm D call. The CDR3 covers 12 residues. Per germline, CDR1 SNHLY and CDR2 FYNNEI. V shed 4 bases and J shed 5 bases, with 9 bases lying between them. CDR3 in amino acids: CASSVSRHEQYF. The CDR3 bases are TGTGCCAGCAGTGTCTCTAGACACGAGCAGTACTTC.

This rearrangement joins TRBV30 to TRBJ2-3; 8 nucleotides match TRBD2. CDR3 length: 15 residues. J lost 5 bases, V lost 4 bases, and 11 bases had no gene match. From germline, CDR1 is GTSNPN and CDR2 SVGIG (reference sequence). The CDR3 DNA follows: TGTGCCTGGAAGGCAGTTAGCGGGGAAGGAGATACGCAGTATTTT. Translating gives CAWKAVSGEGDTQYF.